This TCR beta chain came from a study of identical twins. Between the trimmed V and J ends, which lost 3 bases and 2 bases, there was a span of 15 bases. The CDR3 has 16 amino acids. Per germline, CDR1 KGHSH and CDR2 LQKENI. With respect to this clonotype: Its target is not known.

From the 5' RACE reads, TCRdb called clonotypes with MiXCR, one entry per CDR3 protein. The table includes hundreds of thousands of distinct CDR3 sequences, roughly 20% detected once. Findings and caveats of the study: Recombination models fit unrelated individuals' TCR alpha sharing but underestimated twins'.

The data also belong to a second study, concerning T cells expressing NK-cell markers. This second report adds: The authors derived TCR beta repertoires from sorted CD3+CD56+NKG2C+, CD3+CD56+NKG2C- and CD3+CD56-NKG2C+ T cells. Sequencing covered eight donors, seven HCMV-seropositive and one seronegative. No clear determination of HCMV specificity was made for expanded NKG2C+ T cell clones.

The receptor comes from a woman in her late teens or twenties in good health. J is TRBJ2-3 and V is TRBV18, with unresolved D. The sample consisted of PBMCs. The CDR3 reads CASSPGPGDYTDTQYF. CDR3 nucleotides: TGTGCCAGCTCACCCGGACCCGGCGATTACACAGATACGCAGTATTTT.